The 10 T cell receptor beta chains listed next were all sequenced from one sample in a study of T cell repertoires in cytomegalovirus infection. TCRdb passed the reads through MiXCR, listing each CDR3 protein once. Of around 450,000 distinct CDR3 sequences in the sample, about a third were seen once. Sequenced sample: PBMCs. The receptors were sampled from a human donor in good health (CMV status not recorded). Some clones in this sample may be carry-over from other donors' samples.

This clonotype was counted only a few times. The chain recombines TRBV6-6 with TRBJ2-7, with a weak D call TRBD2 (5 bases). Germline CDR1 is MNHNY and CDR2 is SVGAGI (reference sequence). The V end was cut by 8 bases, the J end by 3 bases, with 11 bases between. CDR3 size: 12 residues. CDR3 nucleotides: TGTGCCAGCGCCGGGGTAAACTACGAGCAGTACTTC. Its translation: CASAGVNYEQYF.

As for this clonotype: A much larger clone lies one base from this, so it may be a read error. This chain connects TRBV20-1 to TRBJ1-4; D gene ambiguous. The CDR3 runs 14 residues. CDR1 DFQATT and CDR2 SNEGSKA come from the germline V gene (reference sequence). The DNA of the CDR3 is TGCAGTTCTAGAGTCGGGGCAACTAATGAAAAACTGTTTTTT. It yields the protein CSSRVGATNEKLFF.

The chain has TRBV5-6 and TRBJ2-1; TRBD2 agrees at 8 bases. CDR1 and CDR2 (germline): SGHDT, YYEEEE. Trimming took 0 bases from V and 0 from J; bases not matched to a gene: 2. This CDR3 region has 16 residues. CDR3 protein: CASSLVGTSSYNEQFF. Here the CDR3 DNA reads TGTGCCAGCAGCTTGGTAGGGACTAGCTCCTACAATGAGCAGTTCTTC. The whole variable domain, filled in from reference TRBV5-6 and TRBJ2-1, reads DAGVTQSPTHLIKTRGQQVTLRCSPKSGHDTVSWYQQALGQGPQFIFQYYEEEERQRGNFPDRFSGHQFPNYSSELNVNALLLGDSALYLCASSLVGTSSYNEQFFGPGTRLTVL.

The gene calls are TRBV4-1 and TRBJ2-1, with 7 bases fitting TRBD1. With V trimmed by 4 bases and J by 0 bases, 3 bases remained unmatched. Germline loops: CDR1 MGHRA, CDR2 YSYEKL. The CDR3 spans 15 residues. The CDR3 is CASSPRDSSYNEQFF. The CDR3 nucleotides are TGCGCCAGCAGCCCCCGGGACAGCTCCTACAATGAGCAGTTCTTC.

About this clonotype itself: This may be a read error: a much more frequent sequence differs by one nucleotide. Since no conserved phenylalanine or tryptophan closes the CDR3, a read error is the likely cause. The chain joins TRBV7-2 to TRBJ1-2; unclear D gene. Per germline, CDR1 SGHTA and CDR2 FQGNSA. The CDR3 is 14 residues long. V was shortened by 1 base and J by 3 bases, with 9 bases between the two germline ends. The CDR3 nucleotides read TGTGCCAGCAGCTTAGAGACCGGGGACTATGGCTACACCTTA. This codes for CASSLETGDYGYTL.

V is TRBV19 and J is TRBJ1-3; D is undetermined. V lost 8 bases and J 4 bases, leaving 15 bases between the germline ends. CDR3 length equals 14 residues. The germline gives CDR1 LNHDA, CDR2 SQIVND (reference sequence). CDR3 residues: CASDSAGFGNTIYF. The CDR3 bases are TGTGCCAGTGATTCGGCGGGTTTCGGAAACACCATATATTTT.

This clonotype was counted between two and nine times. The CDR3, as DNA: TGTGCCAGCAGTTTCCCCCACAGACTGGGAAAGGGGACCCAGTACTTC. Protein: CASSFPHRLGKGTQYF. This sequence joins TRBV7-9 and TRBJ2-5; D gene uncertain. The CDR3 length is 16 residues. CDR1 and CDR2 (germline): SEHNR, FQNEAQ (reference sequence). Trimming pared 6 bases from V and 7 bases from J, leaving 24 bases between.

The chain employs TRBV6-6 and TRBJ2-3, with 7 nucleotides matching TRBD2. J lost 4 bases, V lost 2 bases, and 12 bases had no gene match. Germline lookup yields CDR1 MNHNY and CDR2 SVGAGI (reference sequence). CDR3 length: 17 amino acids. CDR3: CASSYRTGGVSADTQYF. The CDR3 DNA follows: TGTGCCAGCAGTTACCGGACGGGGGGAGTGAGTGCAGATACGCAGTATTTT.

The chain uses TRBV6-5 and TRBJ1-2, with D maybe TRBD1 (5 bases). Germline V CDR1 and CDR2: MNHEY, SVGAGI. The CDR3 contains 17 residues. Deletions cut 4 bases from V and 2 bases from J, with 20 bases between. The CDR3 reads CASSSAGTQLGNYGYTF. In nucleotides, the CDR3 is TGTGCCAGCAGTTCAGCCGGGACCCAACTTGGGAACTATGGCTACACCTTC.

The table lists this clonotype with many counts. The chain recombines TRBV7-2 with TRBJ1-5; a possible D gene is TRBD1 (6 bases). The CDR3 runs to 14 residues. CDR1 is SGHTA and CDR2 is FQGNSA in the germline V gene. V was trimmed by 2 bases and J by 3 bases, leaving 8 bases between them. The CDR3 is CASSLSGDNQPQHF. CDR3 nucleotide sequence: TGTGCCAGCAGCTTATCAGGGGACAATCAGCCCCAGCATTTT.